Each of the 21 T cell receptor beta chains below was sequenced from the same sample in a study of kidney transplant recipient with SARS-CoV-2 infection. TCRdb ran MiXCR on the reads and lists one entry per CDR3 protein. The sample yields about 250,000 distinct CDR3 sequences, 25% to 30% seen once. Sequenced material: a blood sample, taken at baseline and between days 110 and 120 from a kidney transplant recipient. Every receptor here comes from a young adult male patient who had COVID-19 and was a kidney transplant recipient. The T cells may partly be graft donor cells.

A note on this clonotype: This may come from a read error, since a much larger clone is one base off. The chain joins TRBV7-7 to TRBJ1-2; D remains unclear. Germline assignment: CDR1 SSHAT and CDR2 FNYEAQ (reference sequence). The CDR3 is 17 residues long. The V end was cut by 5 bases, the J end by 4 bases, with 23 bases between. In DNA form, the CDR3 reads TGTGCCAGCAGCAATGGTATTAAGTGCCGAAAGACCTATGGCTACACCTTC. Residues: CASSNGIKCRKTYGYTF.

This clonotype has a count of ten or more. The chain uses TRBV3-1 and TRBJ2-5; no clear D. Germline V gene sequence: CDR1 LGHDT, CDR2 YNNKEL (reference sequence). V dropped 5 bases and J dropped 5 bases, with 24 bases sitting between them. CDR3 length equals 17 residues. The CDR3 sequence is CASSLLIPISFSETQYF. CDR3 sequence (DNA): TGTGCCAGCAGCTTACTTATTCCCATTTCTTTCTCTGAGACCCAGTACTTC.

In its sample, this clonotype was seen a few times. This sequence joins TRBV10-1 and TRBJ1-2; D is ambiguous. V lost 4 bases and J lost 4, with 22 bases in between. CDR1 WNHNN and CDR2 SYGVQD come from the germline V gene (reference sequence). The CDR3 covers 17 residues. CDR3 bases: TGCGCCAGCAGTGGAACGGCAAGATCGCGAAAGACCTATGGCTACACCTTC. Protein sequence: CASSGTARSRKTYGYTF.

This clonotype was seen many times. The J gene is TRBJ1-2, the V gene TRBV7-2; D not certain. The CDR3 is 13 amino acids. CDR1 is SGHTA, CDR2 FQGNSA, per germline. The V end lost 1 base, the J end lost 2 bases, and 5 bases lay between the germline ends. This chain's CDR3 is CASSLGENYGYTF. CDR3 sequence (DNA): TGTGCCAGCAGCTTAGGGGAGAACTATGGCTACACCTTC.

With regard to this clonotype: A read error may be the cause here, since a much bigger clone is one base away. This chain links TRBV5-4 with TRBJ1-2, with no clear D. V lost 10 bases and J 4 bases, leaving 26 bases between the germline ends. The CDR3 spans 16 residues. CDR1 SGHNT and CDR2 YYREEE come from the germline V gene (reference sequence). This CDR3 is CAGQEGVPGKTYGYTF. In nucleotides, the CDR3 is TGTGCCGGCCAGGAGGGCGTACCAGGAAAGACCTATGGCTACACCTTC.

V is TRBV29-1 and J is TRBJ2-4; a possible D gene is TRBD1 (6 bases). The CDR3 runs to 14 residues. Trimming took off 3 bases at V and 2 bases at J, with 11 bases between the two ends. Per the germline V gene, CDR1 is SQVTM and CDR2 is ANQGSEA. The CDR3 DNA reads as TGCAGCGTTGACGTGGGGGCGTCCAAAAACATTCAGTACTTC. As protein: CSVDVGASKNIQYF. Drawing the rest from reference TRBV29-1 and TRBJ2-4, the complete variable domain is SAVISQKPSRDICQRGTSLTIQCQVDSQVTMMFWYRQQPGQSLTLIATANQGSEATYESGFVIDKFPISRPNLTFSTLTVSNMSPEDSSIYLCSVDVGASKNIQYFGAGTRLSVL.

This clonotype was seen just once. A much larger clone is a single base away; this may be a read error. This chain connects TRBV8-2 to TRBJ1-2. TRBV8-2 is a known pseudogene. This CDR3 spans 16 amino acids. CDR3 DNA: TGTGGCAGTGGGAGATCTGATAGCCGAAAGGCCTATGGCTACACCTTC. Amino acids: CGSGRSDSRKAYGYTF.

This clonotype was seen repeatedly, ten times or more. The chain joins TRBV20-1 to TRBJ1-2; D gene ambiguous. V lost 4 bases and J 4 bases, leaving 22 bases between the germline ends. This CDR3 is 16 amino acids long. From germline, CDR1 is DFQATT and CDR2 SNEGSKA (reference sequence). The CDR3 DNA sequence: TGCAGTGCTACAATGTCGCTGTTTCGAAAGACCTATGGCTACACCTTC. It specifies CSATMSLFRKTYGYTF.

This clonotype was detected ten times or more. The CDR3 spells CASSTKGLAGVYEQYF. In DNA, the CDR3 is TGTGCCAGCTCCACCAAAGGGCTAGCGGGAGTCTACGAGCAGTACTTC. The chain is built from TRBV18 and TRBJ2-7; 10 bases are shared with TRBD2. The CDR3 loop spans 16 amino acids. The V segment lost 6 bases and the J segment 3 bases; nucleotides outside the gene matches: 11. CDR1 and CDR2 from the germline V gene are KGHSH and LQKENI.

Comments on this clonotype: This may arise from a read error, as a much more abundant clone is one base away. This rearrangement joins TRBV29-1 to TRBJ1-2; D gene ambiguous. V lost 7 bases to trimming and J lost 7 bases, with 13 bases between them. The CDR3 is 11 residues long. The V gene's germline CDR1 is SQVTM and CDR2 ANQGSEA. The CDR3, as DNA: TGCAGCGCTAAGCTCGGGGTTGGCTACACCTTC. This encodes CSAKLGVGYTF.

At least ten counts were recorded for this clonotype. The V call is TRBV10-3, the J call TRBJ2-1; 10 nucleotides match TRBD2. Trimming removed 5 bases from V and 4 bases from J; junction bases left unmatched: 8. There are 16 residues in the CDR3. In germline, CDR1 is ENHRY, CDR2 SYGVKD. Here the CDR3 reads CAISPTGLAAYNEQFF. Written as DNA, the CDR3 is TGTGCCATCAGTCCAACTGGACTAGCGGCGTACAATGAGCAGTTCTTC.

This clonotype was counted ten times or more. The V call is TRBV7-3, the J call TRBJ1-5, with no clear D. V was pared by 9 bases and J by 4 bases, with 10 bases between. Germline CDR1 and CDR2: SGHTA and FQGTGA. This CDR3 is built from 12 residues. This CDR3 is CARPERNQPQHF. The DNA of the CDR3 is TGTGCCAGGCCGGAAAGGAATCAGCCCCAGCATTTT. The full variable domain, its missing parts supplied by reference TRBV7-3 and TRBJ1-5, is GAGVSQTPSNKVTEKGKYVELRCDPISGHTALYWYRQSLGQGPEFLIYFQGTGAADDSGLPNDRFFAVRPEGSVSTLKIQRTERGDSAVYLCARPERNQPQHFGDGTRLSIL.

A remark on this clonotype: A much more abundant neighbour one base away suggests this may be a read error. The chain is built from TRBV4-1 and TRBJ2-7, with D perhaps TRBD1 (6 bases). CDR1 is MGHRA and CDR2 is YSYEKL in the germline V gene. The CDR3 runs 14 residues. The CDR3 here is CASSPTGSSYEQHF. DNA for the CDR3: TGCGCCAGCAGTCCTACAGGGAGCTCCTACGAGCAGCACTTC.

Note on this clonotype: A much larger clone lies one base from this, so it may be a read error. The CDR3 DNA reads TGTGCCAGCTACGACAGGGGATTTGGGTATGGCCACACCTTC. Its protein is CASYDRGFGYGHTF. V and J are TRBV6-5 and TRBJ1-2, with 8 positions matching TRBD1. CDR3 length: 14 residues. The germline CDR1 and CDR2 sequences are MNHEY and SVGAGI.

The rearrangement uses TRBV5-4 and TRBJ2-3, with a tentative D call TRBD2 (6 bases). V was pared by 4 bases and J by 2 bases, with 11 bases between. The germline V gene encodes CDR1 SGHNT and CDR2 YYREEE (reference sequence). The length of the CDR3 is 14 residues. CDR3 sequence (DNA): TGTGCCAGCAGCCGGGACTCTTACACAGATACGCAGTATTTT. Protein product: CASSRDSYTDTQYF.

This clonotype was observed at least ten times. V and J are TRBV4-1 and TRBJ1-3; 7 bases match TRBD1. The CDR3 extends over 21 amino acids. Trimming cost V 0 bases and J 3 bases; bases outside gene matches: 20. Germline assignment: CDR1 MGHRA and CDR2 YSYEKL. For the CDR3, the DNA is TGCGCCAGCAGCCAAGATGACTATGGGACAGACCAGTCTTACTTTGGAAACACCATATATTTT. Protein: CASSQDDYGTDQSYFGNTIYF.

Regarding this clonotype: A much larger clone differs by one base, so this may be a read error. The genes are TRBV6-5 and TRBJ1-2; D call uncertain. Germline V CDR1 and CDR2: MNHEY, SVGAGI. The V gene lost 1 base and the J gene lost 4 bases, with 19 bases spanning the gap. CDR3 size: 17 residues. CDR3 amino acids: CASSYLKGGRTTYGYTF. The CDR3 DNA is TGTGCCAGCAGTTACTTGAAAGGTGGGAGAACGACCTATGGCTACACCTTC.

In regard to this clonotype: The conserved closing phenylalanine or tryptophan is absent in this CDR3, likely reflecting a read error. This chain joins TRBV9 and TRBJ2-3; D is unclear. Germline values: CDR1 SGDLS, CDR2 YYNGEE. This CDR3 contains 16 residues. Trimming stripped 0 bases from V and 0 bases from J, with 11 bases between. The CDR3 nucleotides are TGTGCCAGCAGCGTAGTGAGTGGGTTTAGCACAGATACGCAGTATTCT. Translating gives CASSVVSGFSTDTQYS.

This clonotype was counted at least ten times. This rearrangement joins TRBV3-1 to TRBJ1-5; weak D call: TRBD1 (6 bases). This CDR3 contains 18 residues. V was pared by 1 base and J by 0 bases, with 16 bases between. CDR1 is LGHDT and CDR2 is YNNKEL in the germline V gene (reference sequence). CDR3 region: CASSQGWTAKYSNQPQHF. In nucleotides, the CDR3 is TGTGCCAGCAGCCAAGGATGGACAGCCAAATATAGCAATCAGCCCCAGCATTTT.

This clonotype was seen repeatedly, ten times or more. One end of the junction does not line up with germline, which may come from a read error. V is TRBV7-7 and J is TRBJ1-5; D may be TRBD1 (6 bases). The CDR3 runs to 20 residues. Germline loops: CDR1 SSHAT, CDR2 FNYEAQ (reference sequence). The CDR3 spells CASSQCIRHGTPKDRQPQHF. CDR3 DNA: TGTGCTAGCAGCCAATGTATACGACACGGGACTCCGAAAGACAGGCAGCCCCAGCATTTT.

This clonotype was detected ten times or more. V and J are TRBV27 and TRBJ2-3; TRBD2 matches at 10 bases. CDR1 is MNHEY, CDR2 SMNVEV, per germline (reference sequence). V gave up 8 bases and J gave up 4 bases; unmatched junction bases: 15. The CDR3 spans 17 residues. CDR3: CASAEQAGGRWADTQYF. DNA for the CDR3: TGTGCCAGCGCCGAGCAAGCGGGAGGGCGTTGGGCAGATACGCAGTATTTT.